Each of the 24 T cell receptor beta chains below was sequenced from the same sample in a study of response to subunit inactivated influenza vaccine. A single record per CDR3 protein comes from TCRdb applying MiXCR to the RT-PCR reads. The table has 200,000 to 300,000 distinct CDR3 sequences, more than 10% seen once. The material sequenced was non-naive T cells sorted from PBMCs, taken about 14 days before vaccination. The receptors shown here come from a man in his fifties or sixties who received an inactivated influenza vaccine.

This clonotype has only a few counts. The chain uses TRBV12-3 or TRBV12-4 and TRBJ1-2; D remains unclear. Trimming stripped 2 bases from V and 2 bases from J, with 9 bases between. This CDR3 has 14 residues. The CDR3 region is CASSLNGLNYGYTF. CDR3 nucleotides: TGTGCCAGCAGTTTAAACGGGCTGAACTATGGCTACACCTTC.

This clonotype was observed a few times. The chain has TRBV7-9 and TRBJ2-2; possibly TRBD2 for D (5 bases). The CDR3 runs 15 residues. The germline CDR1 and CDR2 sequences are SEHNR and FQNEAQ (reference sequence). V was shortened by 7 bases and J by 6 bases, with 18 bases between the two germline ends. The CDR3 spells CASIPLGRRSGELFF. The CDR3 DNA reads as TGTGCCAGCATCCCACTAGGCAGAAGGTCCGGGGAGCTGTTTTTT.

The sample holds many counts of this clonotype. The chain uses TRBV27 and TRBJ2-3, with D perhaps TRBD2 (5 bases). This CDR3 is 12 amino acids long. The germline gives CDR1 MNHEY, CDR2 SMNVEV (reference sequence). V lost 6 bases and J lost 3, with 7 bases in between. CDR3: CASSRGTDTQYF. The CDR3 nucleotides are TGTGCCAGCAGCCGGGGTACAGATACGCAGTATTTT.

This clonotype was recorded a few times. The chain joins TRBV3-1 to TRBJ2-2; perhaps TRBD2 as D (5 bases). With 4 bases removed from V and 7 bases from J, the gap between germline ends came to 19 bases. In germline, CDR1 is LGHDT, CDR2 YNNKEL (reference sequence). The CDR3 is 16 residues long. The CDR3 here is CASSPAGSLRGGELFF. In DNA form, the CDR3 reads TGTGCCAGCAGCCCCGCTGGATCCCTTCGGGGCGGGGAGCTGTTTTTT.

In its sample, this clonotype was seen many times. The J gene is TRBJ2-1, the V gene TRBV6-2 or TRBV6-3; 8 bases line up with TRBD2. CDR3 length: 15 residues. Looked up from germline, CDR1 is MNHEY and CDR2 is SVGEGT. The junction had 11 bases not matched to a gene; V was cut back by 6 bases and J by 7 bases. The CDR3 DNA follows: TGTGCCAGCAGCAGCTCAGCGGGAGTCTCGAATGAGCAGTTCTTC. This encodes CASSSSAGVSNEQFF.

CDR3 in amino acids: CASSRQGTYGYTF. The CDR3 nucleotides read TGCGCCAGCAGCCGCCAGGGTACCTATGGCTACACCTTC. This sequence joins TRBV4-3 and TRBJ1-2, with D tentatively TRBD1 (5 bases). The length of the CDR3 is 13 residues. CDR1 and CDR2 from the germline V gene are LGHNA and YSLEER. V lost 4 bases and J lost 4, with 10 bases in between.

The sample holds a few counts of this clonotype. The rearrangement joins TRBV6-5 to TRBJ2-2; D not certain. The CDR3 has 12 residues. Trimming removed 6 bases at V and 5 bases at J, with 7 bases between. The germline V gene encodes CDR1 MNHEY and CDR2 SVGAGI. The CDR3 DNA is TGTGCCAGCAGCGCCTTGACCGGGGAGCTGTTTTTT. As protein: CASSALTGELFF.

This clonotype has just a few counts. The CDR3 region has the DNA TGCGCCAGCAGCCCGGAGGGGGACACGTCCTATGGCTACACCTTC. It encodes CASSPEGDTSYGYTF. The chain employs TRBV5-1 and TRBJ1-2, with TRBD1 as a possible D gene (6 bases). CDR1 is SGHRS and CDR2 is YFSETQ in the germline V gene. Trimming took off 4 bases at V and 4 bases at J, with 17 bases between the two ends. The CDR3 runs to 15 residues.

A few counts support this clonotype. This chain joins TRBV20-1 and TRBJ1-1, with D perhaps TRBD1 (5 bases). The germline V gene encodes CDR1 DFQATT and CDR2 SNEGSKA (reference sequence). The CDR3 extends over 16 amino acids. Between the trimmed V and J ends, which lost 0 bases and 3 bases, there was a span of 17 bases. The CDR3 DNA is TGCAGTGCTAGAGATGTGATCGACGGGGGTGACACTGAAGCTTTCTTT. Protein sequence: CSARDVIDGGDTEAFF.

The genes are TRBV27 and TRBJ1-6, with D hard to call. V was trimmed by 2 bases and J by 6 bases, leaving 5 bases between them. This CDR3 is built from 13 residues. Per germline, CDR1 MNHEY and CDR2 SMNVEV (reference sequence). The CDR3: CASSLDLNSPLHF. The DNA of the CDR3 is TGTGCCAGCAGTTTAGACCTTAATTCACCCCTCCACTTT.

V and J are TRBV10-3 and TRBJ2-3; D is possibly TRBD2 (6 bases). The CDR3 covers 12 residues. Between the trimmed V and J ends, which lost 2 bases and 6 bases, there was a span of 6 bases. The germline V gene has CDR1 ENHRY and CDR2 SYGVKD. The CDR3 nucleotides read TGTGCCATCAGTGAGCGGGGGGATACGCAGTATTTT. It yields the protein CAISERGDTQYF.

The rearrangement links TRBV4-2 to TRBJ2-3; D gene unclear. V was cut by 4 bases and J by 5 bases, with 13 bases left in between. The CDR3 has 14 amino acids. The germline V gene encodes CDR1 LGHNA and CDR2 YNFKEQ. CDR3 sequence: CASSLYTWGDTQYF. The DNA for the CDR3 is TGTGCCAGCAGCCTCTACACCTGGGGAGATACGCAGTATTTT.

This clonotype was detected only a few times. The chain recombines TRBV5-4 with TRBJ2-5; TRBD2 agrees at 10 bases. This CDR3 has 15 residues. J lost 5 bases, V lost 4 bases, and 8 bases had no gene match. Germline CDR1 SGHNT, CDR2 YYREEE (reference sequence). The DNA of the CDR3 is TGTGCCAGCAGCAGACAGCGGGGGGGCTATGAGACCCAGTACTTC. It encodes CASSRQRGGYETQYF.

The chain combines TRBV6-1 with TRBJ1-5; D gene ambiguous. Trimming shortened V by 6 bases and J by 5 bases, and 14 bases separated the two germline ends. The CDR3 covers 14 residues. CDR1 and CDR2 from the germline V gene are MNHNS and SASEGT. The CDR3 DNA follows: TGTGCCAGCAGCCGCCAGGCTAGAGATCAGCCCCAGCATTTT. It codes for CASSRQARDQPQHF.

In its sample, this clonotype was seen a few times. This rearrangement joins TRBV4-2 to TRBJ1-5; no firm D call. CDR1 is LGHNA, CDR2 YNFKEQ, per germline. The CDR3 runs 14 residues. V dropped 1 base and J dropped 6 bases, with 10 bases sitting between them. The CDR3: CASSQGGSGQPQHF. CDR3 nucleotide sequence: TGTGCCAGCAGCCAAGGGGGTTCTGGTCAGCCCCAGCATTTT.

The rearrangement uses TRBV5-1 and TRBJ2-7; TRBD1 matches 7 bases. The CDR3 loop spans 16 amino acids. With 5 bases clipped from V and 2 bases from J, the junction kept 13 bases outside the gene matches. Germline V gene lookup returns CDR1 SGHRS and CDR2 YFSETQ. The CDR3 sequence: CASRSDRPYPTYEQYF. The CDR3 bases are TGCGCCAGCAGGTCGGACAGGCCCTATCCCACCTACGAGCAGTACTTC.

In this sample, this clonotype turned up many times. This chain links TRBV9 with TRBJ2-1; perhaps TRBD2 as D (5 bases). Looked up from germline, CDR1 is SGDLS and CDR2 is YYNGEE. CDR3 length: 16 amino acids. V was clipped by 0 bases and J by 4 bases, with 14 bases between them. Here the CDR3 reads CASSVASGTLYNEQFF. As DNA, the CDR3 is TGTGCCAGCAGCGTAGCAAGCGGAACCTTGTACAATGAGCAGTTCTTC. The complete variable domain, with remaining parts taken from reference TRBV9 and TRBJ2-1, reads DSGVTQTPKHLITATGQRVTLRCSPRSGDLSVYWYQQSLDQGLQFLIQYYNGEERAKGNILERFSAQQFPDLHSELNLSSLELGDSALYFCASSVASGTLYNEQFFGPGTRLTVL.

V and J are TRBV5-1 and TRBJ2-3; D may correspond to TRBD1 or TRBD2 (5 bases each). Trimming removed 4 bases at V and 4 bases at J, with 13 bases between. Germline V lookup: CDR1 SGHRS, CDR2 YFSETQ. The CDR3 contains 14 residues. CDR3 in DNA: TGCGCCAGCAGCCCAGGTCGGGGCGCAGATACGCAGTATTTT. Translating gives CASSPGRGADTQYF.

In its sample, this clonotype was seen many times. CDR3: CASSQEGRGANQPQHF. CDR3 bases: TGCGCCAGCAGCCAAGAAGGGAGAGGAGCCAATCAGCCCCAGCATTTT. V and J are TRBV4-1 and TRBJ1-5, with D unclear. The CDR3 length is 16 residues. V lost 0 bases and J 3 bases, leaving 12 bases between the germline ends. Germline V lookup: CDR1 MGHRA, CDR2 YSYEKL.

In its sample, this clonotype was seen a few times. CDR3 DNA: TGTGCCAGCAGCATGGAGGACAGGGGATACGATGAAGCTTTCTTT. Its translation is CASSMEDRGYDEAFF. The chain carries TRBV12-3 or TRBV12-4 and TRBJ1-1; 9 nucleotides match TRBD1. The J segment lost 7 bases and the V segment lost 6 bases, leaving 12 bases of the junction unmatched. The CDR3 has 15 amino acids.

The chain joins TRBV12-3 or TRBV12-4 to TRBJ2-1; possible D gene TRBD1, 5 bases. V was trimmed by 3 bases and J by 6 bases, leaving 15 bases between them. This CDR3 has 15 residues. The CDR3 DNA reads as TGTGCCAGCAGTTTTCAATCAGGGAATCGCAATGAGCAGTTCTTC. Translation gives CASSFQSGNRNEQFF.

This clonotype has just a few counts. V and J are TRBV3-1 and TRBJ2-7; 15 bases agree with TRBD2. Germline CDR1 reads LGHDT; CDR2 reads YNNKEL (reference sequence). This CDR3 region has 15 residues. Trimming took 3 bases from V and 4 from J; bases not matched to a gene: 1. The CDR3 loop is CASSQGLAGGYEQYF. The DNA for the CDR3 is TGTGCCAGCAGCCAGGGACTAGCGGGGGGATACGAGCAGTACTTC.

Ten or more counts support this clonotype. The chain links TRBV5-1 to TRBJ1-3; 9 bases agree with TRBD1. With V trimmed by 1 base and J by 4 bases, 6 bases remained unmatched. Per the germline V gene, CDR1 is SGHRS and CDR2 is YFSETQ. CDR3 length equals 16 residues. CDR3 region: CASSLRGQGSGNTIYF. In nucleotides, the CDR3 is TGCGCCAGCAGCTTGAGGGGACAGGGATCCGGAAACACCATATATTTT.

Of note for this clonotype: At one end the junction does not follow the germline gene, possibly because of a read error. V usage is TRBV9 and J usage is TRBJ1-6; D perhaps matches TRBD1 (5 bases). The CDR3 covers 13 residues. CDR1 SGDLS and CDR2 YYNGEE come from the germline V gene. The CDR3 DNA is TGTGCCATCAGCCCCCCTCGGGGCTCACCCCTCCACTTT. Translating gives CAISPPRGSPLHF.